The 32 T cell receptor beta chains listed next were all sequenced from one sample in a study of shared clonotypes between healthy human individuals. Sequencing was performed with immunoSEQ multiplex PCR; in TCRdb, only in-frame clones are kept and a portion is missing. The sample yields millions of clones, roughly 95% seen once. Sequencing input: naive CD4+ T cells sorted from blood. Subset noted: CD45RA+ positively selected. These receptors originate from a man aged 18 to 35 in good health.

This rearrangement joins TRBV6-6 to TRBJ1-5, with TRBD1 as a possible D gene (5 bases). V dropped 7 bases and J dropped 1 base, with 11 bases sitting between them. CDR1 and CDR2 from the germline V gene are MNHNY and SVGAGI (reference sequence). This CDR3 contains 14 residues. Here the CDR3 reads CASIGGLSNQPQHF. The CDR3 coding sequence is TGTGCCAGCATTGGGGGGTTAAGCAATCAGCCCCAGCATTTT.

The chain employs TRBV5-4 and TRBJ1-6; D unresolved. The CDR3 totals 13 residues. CDR1 is SGHNT, CDR2 YYREEE, per germline (reference sequence). V was trimmed by 6 bases and J by 10 bases, leaving 14 bases between them. The CDR3 DNA is TGTGCCAGCACCCTGGAAGTGGACTCACCCCTCCACTTT. The encoded protein is CASTLEVDSPLHF.

This clone was observed at least ten times. The sample has other DNA sequences that encode this CDR3 too. The chain couples TRBV7-9 to TRBJ2-7; 9 bases fit TRBD2. Germline CDR1 is SEHNR and CDR2 is FQNEAQ (reference sequence). This CDR3 has 15 amino acids. V shed 5 bases, J shed 1 base, and the junction held 6 bases outside the gene matches. CDR3 sequence: CASSRGLASSYEQYF. The CDR3 DNA reads TGTGCCAGCAGCCGGGGACTAGCCTCGTCCTACGAGCAGTACTTC.

The chain has TRBV5-6 and TRBJ1-2; a possible D gene is TRBD1 (5 bases). The CDR3 is made up of 15 amino acids. V gave up 4 bases and J gave up 4 bases, with 17 bases separating them. Germline V gene sequence: CDR1 SGHDT, CDR2 YYEEEE. CDR3 in DNA: TGTGCCAGCAGCCTGGGAGGGACGGGTGGCTATGGCTACACCTTC. Translating gives CASSLGGTGGYGYTF. Full variable domain (outside the CDR3, taken from reference TRBV5-6 and TRBJ1-2): DAGVTQSPTHLIKTRGQQVTLRCSPKSGHDTVSWYQQALGQGPQFIFQYYEEEERQRGNFPDRFSGHQFPNYSSELNVNALLLGDSALYLCASSLGGTGGYGYTFGSGTRLTVV.

DNA of the CDR3: TGTGCCAGCAGTGGCGACAGAGAGCCCCTCCACTTT. It is translated as CASSGDREPLHF. This chain connects TRBV2 to TRBJ1-6; D possibly corresponds to TRBD1 (5 bases). The CDR3 has 12 residues. Germline CDR1 reads SNHLY; CDR2 reads FYNNEI. Trimming took 4 bases from V and 13 from J, leaving 11 bases between them.

The chain uses TRBV18 and TRBJ2-3, with 9 bases identical to TRBD2. Germline V lookup: CDR1 KGHSH, CDR2 LQKENI. The CDR3 sequence is 12 residues long. The CDR3 DNA reads TGTGCGACTAGCGGTAGCACAGATACGCAGTATTTT. Protein product: CATSGSTDTQYF.

The count of this clone is one. The chain couples TRBV7-6 to TRBJ1-5; TRBD1 might be the D (5 bases). Germline CDR1 SGHVS, CDR2 FNYEAQ. Trimming shortened V by 2 bases and J by 4 bases, and 9 bases separated the two germline ends. This CDR3 is 14 amino acids long. The CDR3 DNA is TGTGCCAGCAGCTTAATGGGGGGTAATCAGCCCCAGCATTTT. Its protein is CASSLMGGNQPQHF.

The chain carries TRBV2 and TRBJ2-1; perhaps TRBD1 as D (6 bases). The V gene's germline CDR1 is SNHLY and CDR2 FYNNEI. V dropped 7 bases and J dropped 8 bases, with 18 bases sitting between them. This CDR3 is 14 amino acids long. The CDR3, as DNA: TGTGCCAGCAACGGTAGGGGGAGTAAGGATGAGCAGTTCTTC. This encodes CASNGRGSKDEQFF.

CDR3 sequence: CASSTGRSWYGYTF. DNA of the CDR3: TGTGCCAGCAGTACCGGCAGGAGCTGGTATGGCTACACCTTC. The chain is built from TRBV6-5 and TRBJ1-2; D is uncertain. There are 14 residues in the CDR3. Germline V CDR1 and CDR2: MNHEY, SVGAGI. V lost 5 bases and J 5 bases, leaving 15 bases between the germline ends.

This rearrangement joins TRBV7-8 to TRBJ2-7, with a weak D call TRBD1 (6 bases). CDR1 and CDR2 from the germline V gene are SGHVS and FQNEAQ. The CDR3 contains 15 residues. The ends were cut back, 1 base at V and 0 bases at J, with 10 bases in the middle. As DNA, the CDR3 is TGTGCCAGCAGCTTAGAGGGGGTTCGCTCCTACGAGCAGTACTTC. Protein sequence: CASSLEGVRSYEQYF. The full variable domain, completed using reference TRBV7-8 and TRBJ2-7, is GAGVSQSPRYKVAKRGQDVALRCDPISGHVSLFWYQQALGQGPEFLTYFQNEAQLDKSGLPSDRFFAERPEGSVSTLKIQRTQQEDSAVYLCASSLEGVRSYEQYFGPGTRLTVT.

The V call is TRBV9, the J call TRBJ2-1; 9 nucleotides agree with TRBD2. Germline CDR1 is SGDLS and CDR2 is YYNGEE. V lost 0 bases and J lost 6; bases outside the gene matches: 4. This CDR3 is built from 15 residues. The CDR3 region has the DNA TGTGCCAGCAGCGTAGGAGCGGGGGGCCGCAATGAGCAGTTCTTC. Encoded protein: CASSVGAGGRNEQFF.

The chain carries TRBV6-5 and TRBJ1-4; 11 bases match TRBD1. J lost 6 bases, V lost 6 bases, and 3 bases had no gene match. The CDR3 sequence is 14 residues long. Germline V gene sequence: CDR1 MNHEY, CDR2 SVGAGI. The CDR3 region is CASRRDRGDEKLFF. CDR3 bases: TGTGCCAGCAGGCGGGACAGGGGGGATGAAAAACTGTTTTTT.

The J gene is TRBJ1-2, the V gene TRBV28; 9 nucleotides align to TRBD1. CDR3 length: 13 residues. Trimming at V came to 7 bases and at J to 5 bases, leaving 5 bases not matched to a gene. The V gene's germline CDR1 is MDHEN and CDR2 SYDVKM. CDR3 DNA: TGTGCCAGCACCGGGACAGGGCGGTATGGCTACACCTTC. Translated: CASTGTGRYGYTF.

This clone was seen once. The J gene is TRBJ2-1, the V gene TRBV7-2; TRBD2 matches at 7 bases. CDR3 size: 15 residues. V dropped 1 base and J dropped 4; count of bases not matched to a gene: 4. Germline-derived CDR1 and CDR2 are SGHTA and FQGNSA. CDR3 in DNA: TGTGCCAGCAGCTTAGAAGGGCGGGGGTACAATGAGCAGTTCTTC. Translation: CASSLEGRGYNEQFF.

This clone came up once. The genes are TRBV6-4 and TRBJ1-6; D not resolved. This CDR3 spans 14 amino acids. CDR1 is MRHNA and CDR2 is SNTAGT in the germline V gene. V shed 0 bases and J shed 7 bases, with 7 bases lying between them. CDR3 in DNA: TGTGCCAGCAGTGACTCGGTAGGAAATTCACCCCTCCACTTT. It specifies CASSDSVGNSPLHF.

On this clone itself: Other nucleotide sequences in the sample specify the same CDR3. The rearrangement links TRBV5-1 to TRBJ2-6, with D possibly TRBD1 on 5 matching bases. V lost 4 bases, J lost 0 bases, and 8 bases lay in between. Germline lookup yields CDR1 SGHRS and CDR2 YFSETQ. The CDR3 is made up of 15 amino acids. CDR3 sequence: CASSGQGSGANVLTF. CDR3 nucleotide sequence: TGCGCCAGCAGCGGGCAGGGCTCTGGGGCCAACGTCCTGACTTTC. The full variable domain, completed using reference TRBV5-1 and TRBJ2-6, is KAGVTQTPRYLIKTRGQQVTLSCSPISGHRSVSWYQQTPGQGLQFLFEYFSETQRNKGNFPGRFSGRQFSNSRSEMNVSTLELGDSALYLCASSGQGSGANVLTFGAGSRLTVL.

The chain has TRBV5-1 and TRBJ2-1, with 9 bases lining up with TRBD1. The CDR3 contains 20 residues. Germline CDR1 SGHRS, CDR2 YFSETQ. The V and J ends lost 4 bases and 4 bases, in that order; junction bases with no gene match: 21. The CDR3 loop reads CASSLNLGTGNPRAYNEQFF. CDR3 nucleotide sequence: TGCGCCAGCAGCCTAAACCTCGGGACAGGGAACCCAAGGGCTTACAATGAGCAGTTCTTC.

This sequence joins TRBV28 and TRBJ1-2, with 9 bases identical to TRBD1. This CDR3 spans 15 amino acids. The germline gives CDR1 MDHEN, CDR2 SYDVKM. With V trimmed by 5 bases and J by 6 bases, 10 bases remained unmatched. The CDR3 sequence is CASSPGTGHSNGYTF. The CDR3 nucleotides read TGTGCCAGCAGTCCCGGGACAGGGCATTCGAATGGCTACACCTTC.

This chain joins TRBV11-2 and TRBJ2-2; TRBD1 aligns across 9 bases. The CDR3 extends over 16 amino acids. Germline V gene lookup returns CDR1 SGHAT and CDR2 FQNNGV. V shed 0 bases and J 5 bases; nucleotides not matched to a gene: 4. CDR3 in amino acids: CASSLEGQGWTGELFF. The CDR3 region has the DNA TGTGCCAGCAGCTTAGAGGGACAGGGATGGACCGGGGAGCTGTTTTTT.

The V call is TRBV6-1, the J call TRBJ2-1; D is unresolved. CDR1 and CDR2 (germline): MNHNS, SASEGT. V lost 6 bases to trimming and J lost 8 bases, with 8 bases between them. The CDR3 is 11 residues long. Written as DNA, the CDR3 is TGTGCCAGCAGCCGCTCGGATGAGCAGTTCTTC. It translates to CASSRSDEQFF.

The chain recombines TRBV7-2 with TRBJ2-1, with 7 bases identical to TRBD2. CDR1 is SGHTA, CDR2 FQGNSA, per germline. V was clipped by 4 bases and J by 0 bases; unmatched bases: 9. This CDR3 is built from 17 residues. CDR3 protein: CASSSSRGGGSYNEQFF. The CDR3 DNA reads TGTGCCAGCAGCTCCTCTCGCGGGGGTGGCTCCTACAATGAGCAGTTCTTC.

A note on this clone: Mismatch with germline at one junction end may stem from a read error. The gene calls are TRBV18 and TRBJ1-2, with D tentatively TRBD1 (5 bases). The CDR3 runs to 16 residues. The germline V gene encodes CDR1 KGHSH and CDR2 LQKENI. The DNA of the CDR3 is TGTGCCAACTCACCAACCGGGGGGAGTACTAACTATGGCTACACCTTC. It is translated as CANSPTGGSTNYGYTF.

As regards this clone: Other DNA variants within this sample encode the same CDR3. The V call is TRBV5-4, the J call TRBJ2-5; D unresolved. This CDR3 is built from 11 residues. Trimming took off 7 bases at V and 2 bases at J, with 6 bases between the two ends. The germline V gene encodes CDR1 SGHNT and CDR2 YYREEE (reference sequence). CDR3 nucleotides: TGTGCCAGCTCGCAGCAAGAGACCCAGTACTTC. Translation gives CASSQQETQYF.

In its sample, this clone was seen once. The genes are TRBV4-3 and TRBJ2-5; 9 bases align to TRBD1. The CDR3 consists of 15 residues. Trimming took 0 bases from V and 6 from J; bases not matched to a gene: 5. Germline V CDR1 and CDR2: LGHNA, YSLEER. This chain's CDR3 is CASSQDWGQGKTQYF. CDR3 bases: TGCGCCAGCAGCCAAGATTGGGGACAGGGAAAGACCCAGTACTTC.

The chain employs TRBV27 and TRBJ1-5; perhaps TRBD1 as D (5 bases). CDR3 size: 15 residues. V was pared by 4 bases and J by 0 bases, with 10 bases between. The V gene's germline CDR1 is MNHEY and CDR2 SMNVEV (reference sequence). CDR3 loop: CASSSKTASNQPQHF. CDR3 sequence (DNA): TGTGCCAGCAGTTCAAAGACAGCTAGCAATCAGCCCCAGCATTTT.

CDR3: CASSQDPREGLEVRTTDTQYF. CDR3 bases: TGTGCCAGCAGCCAAGATCCGCGGGAGGGCCTTGAGGTCCGTACCACAGATACGCAGTATTTT. The chain recombines TRBV14 with TRBJ2-3; 9 nucleotides line up with TRBD2. CDR3 length: 21 residues. Losses at the gene ends were 0 bases for V and 2 bases for J; bases not matched to a gene: 18. The germline CDR1 and CDR2 sequences are SGHDN and FVKESK. Full variable domain (outside the CDR3, taken from reference TRBV14 and TRBJ2-3): EAGVTQFPSHSVIEKGQTVTLRCDPISGHDNLYWYRRVMGKEIKFLLHFVKESKQDESGMPNNRFLAERTGGTYSTLKVQPAELEDSGVYFCASSQDPREGLEVRTTDTQYFGPGTRLTVL.

A single count supports this clone. Other DNA sequences in the sample encode the same CDR3. The chain combines TRBV5-1 with TRBJ2-3; 12 bases map to TRBD2. Germline V CDR1 and CDR2: SGHRS, YFSETQ. The V gene end was trimmed by 0 bases and the J gene end by 1 base; junction bases not matched to a gene: 0. The CDR3 contains 16 residues. CDR3 amino acids: CASSLGLAGGTDTQYF. The CDR3 bases are TGCGCCAGCAGCTTGGGACTAGCGGGGGGCACAGATACGCAGTATTTT.

On this clone itself: A much larger clonotype is one base distant, so this may be a read error. The V and J genes are TRBV28 and TRBJ1-2; D ambiguous. With 5 bases removed from V and 7 bases from J, the gap between germline ends came to 14 bases. Germline lookup yields CDR1 MDHEN and CDR2 SYDVKM. CDR3 size: 13 residues. CDR3 amino acids: CASSPRQSGGYTF. The DNA for the CDR3 is TGTGCCAGCAGTCCCCGACAATCCGGTGGCTACACCTTC.

The rearrangement joins TRBV19 to TRBJ1-1, with no clear D. Germline loops: CDR1 LNHDA, CDR2 SQIVND (reference sequence). With 6 bases removed from V and 3 bases from J, the gap between germline ends came to 8 bases. The CDR3 is made up of 12 amino acids. The CDR3 is CASSYSDTEAFF. The CDR3 nucleotides are TGTGCCAGTAGCTACAGTGACACTGAAGCTTTCTTT.

This rearrangement joins TRBV6-1 to TRBJ1-1; perhaps TRBD1 as D (5 bases). This CDR3 has 15 amino acids. CDR1 and CDR2 from the germline V gene are MNHNS and SASEGT. Between the trimmed V and J ends, which lost 5 bases and 4 bases, there was a span of 17 bases. The CDR3 DNA is TGTGCCAGCAGTTGGGGGGGAGGGGTCTCCACTGAAGCTTTCTTT. This gives the protein CASSWGGGVSTEAFF.

The rearrangement joins TRBV5-1 to TRBJ2-7; D gene uncertain. The germline V and J ends were trimmed by 1 base and 3 bases, with 8 bases remaining between them. The CDR3 contains 13 residues. Germline loops: CDR1 SGHRS, CDR2 YFSETQ. The CDR3 sequence: CASSLLVDYEQYF. The CDR3 bases are TGCGCCAGCAGCTTGTTGGTTGACTACGAGCAGTACTTC.

V usage is TRBV7-2 and J usage is TRBJ2-7; TRBD1 matches 7 bases. Losses at the gene ends were 7 bases for V and 0 bases for J; bases not matched to a gene: 3. This CDR3 contains 13 residues. The germline V gene encodes CDR1 SGHTA and CDR2 FQGNSA. The chain's CDR3 is CASKTGSSYEQYF. Written as DNA, the CDR3 is TGTGCCAGCAAGACAGGGTCCTCCTACGAGCAGTACTTC.